The next 15 T cell receptor beta chains were all read from a single sample in a study of identical twins. TCRdb independently ran MiXCR on the 5' RACE reads; one entry per CDR3 protein. The sample yields some 630,000 distinct CDR3 sequences, just over 7% seen once. This sample was shared with a second study, whose subject was yellow fever vaccine responses in identical twins.

Input material: PBMCs. The receptors were sampled from a woman between 18 and 30 years old in good health.

The chain employs TRBV7-2 and TRBJ2-1; D might be TRBD2 (6 bases). This CDR3 spans 14 amino acids. CDR1 is SGHTA and CDR2 is FQGNSA in the germline V gene. With 0 bases removed from V and 9 bases from J, the gap between germline ends came to 12 bases. The CDR3: CASSLAQRAGEQFF. CDR3 nucleotide sequence: TGTGCCAGCAGCTTAGCGCAGCGGGCGGGTGAGCAGTTCTTC.

This clonotype occurred many times. The genes are TRBV9 and TRBJ2-1; 12 bases are a match to TRBD2. CDR1 and CDR2 from the germline V gene are SGDLS and YYNGEE. V shed 4 bases and J 2 bases; nucleotides not matched to a gene: 7. The CDR3 contains 17 residues. The CDR3 region is CASSFSLAGGPYNEQFF. CDR3 DNA: TGTGCCAGCAGCTTTTCGCTAGCGGGAGGGCCCTACAATGAGCAGTTCTTC. Variable domain in full (rest from reference TRBV9 and TRBJ2-1): DSGVTQTPKHLITATGQRVTLRCSPRSGDLSVYWYQQSLDQGLQFLIQYYNGEERAKGNILERFSAQQFPDLHSELNLSSLELGDSALYFCASSFSLAGGPYNEQFFGPGTRLTVL.

This clonotype was seen a handful of times. The chain is built from TRBV20-1 and TRBJ2-5; no definite D call. The CDR3 is 15 amino acids. Trimming left V 3 bases short and J 1 base short, with 15 bases between. Germline assignment: CDR1 DFQATT and CDR2 SNEGSKA (reference sequence). Here the CDR3 reads CSASEPTRIQETQYF. The CDR3 nucleotides are TGCAGTGCTAGCGAACCGACGAGGATCCAAGAGACCCAGTACTTC.

This clonotype showed up many times. The CDR3 nucleotides read TGCGCCAGCAGCCAGACAGGGGGCGAGGGCTACACCTTC. Translation gives CASSQTGGEGYTF. The chain is built from TRBV4-1 and TRBJ1-2; the match to TRBD1 covers 10 bases. V shed 3 bases, J shed 8 bases, and the junction held 3 bases outside the gene matches. Per germline, CDR1 MGHRA and CDR2 YSYEKL. The CDR3 spans 13 residues.

This clonotype was counted at least ten times. The rearrangement uses TRBV6-1 and TRBJ2-7, with TRBD2 matching 9 bases. Germline V lookup: CDR1 MNHNS, CDR2 SASEGT. This CDR3 is 20 amino acids long. The J segment lost 5 bases and the V segment lost 5 bases, leaving 25 bases of the junction unmatched. The CDR3 DNA is TGTGCCAGCAGTCAACTACCCCCGAAGGCTAGCGGGAATAGTCGCCACGAGCAGTACTTC. This sequence encodes CASSQLPPKASGNSRHEQYF.

The chain uses TRBV5-6 and TRBJ1-5; D uncertain. Deletions cut 0 bases from V and 0 bases from J, with 7 bases between. CDR1 and CDR2 (germline): SGHDT, YYEEEE. CDR3 length equals 15 residues. The CDR3 loop is CASSLGVNSNQPQHF. The CDR3 nucleotides read TGTGCCAGCAGCTTGGGGGTTAATAGCAATCAGCCCCAGCATTTT.

The CDR3 reads CASSPGVLAETAKNIQYF. CDR3 sequence (DNA): TGTGCCAGCAGCCCCGGAGTACTAGCGGAAACAGCCAAAAACATTCAGTACTTC. The chain recombines TRBV7-6 with TRBJ2-4; 8 bases align to TRBD2. In germline, CDR1 is SGHVS, CDR2 FNYEAQ. The CDR3 runs 18 residues. Trimming at V came to 5 bases and at J to 0 bases, leaving 12 bases not matched to a gene.

This clonotype was seen many times. The chain combines TRBV7-2 with TRBJ1-1, with D possibly matching TRBD1 (5 bases). The germline gives CDR1 SGHTA, CDR2 FQGNSA. The CDR3 has 11 amino acids. V lost 3 bases, J lost 7 bases, and 6 bases lay in between. The CDR3 region is CASSFTGEAFF. The CDR3 DNA is TGTGCCAGCAGCTTCACAGGTGAAGCTTTCTTT.

This clonotype was picked up many times. The rearrangement links TRBV5-5 to TRBJ2-7, with D uncertain. Trimming took off 1 base at V and 3 bases at J, with 14 bases between the two ends. This CDR3 is built from 15 residues. Germline CDR1 is SGHKS and CDR2 is YYEKEE (reference sequence). CDR3 sequence: CASSLSSEWGYEQYF. The CDR3 DNA is TGTGCCAGCAGCTTGAGTAGTGAATGGGGCTACGAGCAGTACTTC.

In its sample, this clonotype was seen many times. The chain combines TRBV28 with TRBJ2-2; TRBD2 matches at 9 bases. The CDR3 runs 17 residues. Germline V gene lookup returns CDR1 MDHEN and CDR2 SYDVKM. The ends lost 3 bases at V and 8 bases at J; junction bases unmatched: 13. DNA for the CDR3: TGTGCCAGCAGTTTCGAGACTAGCGGTACCCCCATGGGGGAGCTGTTTTTT. Amino acids: CASSFETSGTPMGELFF.

This clonotype was counted a few times. This rearrangement joins TRBV12-3 or TRBV12-4 to TRBJ2-3, with D possibly being TRBD2 (5 bases). CDR3 length: 13 amino acids. V shed 6 bases and J shed 4 bases, with 11 bases lying between them. This CDR3 reads CASRERVSDTQYF. The CDR3 DNA sequence: TGTGCCAGCAGGGAGAGGGTTTCAGATACGCAGTATTTT.

This clonotype was seen a handful of times. The chain couples TRBV11-2 to TRBJ2-3; possibly TRBD1 or TRBD2 for D (5 bases each). V was clipped by 5 bases and J by 2 bases, with 20 bases between them. The CDR3 totals 17 residues. CDR1 and CDR2 from the germline V gene are SGHAT and FQNNGV. The CDR3 here is CASSDIWEMGVTDTQYF. The CDR3 DNA follows: TGTGCCAGCAGCGACATTTGGGAGATGGGGGTCACAGATACGCAGTATTTT.

Many counts were recorded for this clonotype. The chain employs TRBV5-1 and TRBJ1-1; D may be TRBD1 (6 bases). V was pared by 3 bases and J by 0 bases, with 12 bases between. The CDR3 spans 15 residues. Germline V CDR1 and CDR2: SGHRS, YFSETQ. CDR3 sequence reads: CASSSTGTMNTEAFF. CDR3 sequence (DNA): TGCGCCAGCAGCTCCACAGGGACGATGAACACTGAAGCTTTCTTT.

This clonotype has a handful of counts. The V and J genes are TRBV7-9 and TRBJ2-7; 8 positions match TRBD1. Trimming removed 5 bases from V and 1 base from J; junction bases left unmatched: 7. The CDR3 covers 15 residues. Germline-derived CDR1 and CDR2 are SEHNR and FQNEAQ (reference sequence). CDR3 sequence: CASSLLTGVSYEQYV. CDR3 sequence (DNA): TGTGCCAGCAGCCTTCTGACAGGGGTTTCCTACGAGCAGTACGTC.

This clonotype was seen at least ten times. V is TRBV7-9 and J is TRBJ1-4; D unclear. Germline CDR1 is SEHNR and CDR2 is FQNEAQ (reference sequence). This CDR3 contains 13 residues. With 2 bases removed from V and 7 bases from J, the gap between germline ends came to 8 bases. CDR3 in amino acids: CASSLNSGEKLFF. CDR3 DNA: TGTGCCAGCAGCTTAAACAGCGGTGAAAAACTGTTTTTT.